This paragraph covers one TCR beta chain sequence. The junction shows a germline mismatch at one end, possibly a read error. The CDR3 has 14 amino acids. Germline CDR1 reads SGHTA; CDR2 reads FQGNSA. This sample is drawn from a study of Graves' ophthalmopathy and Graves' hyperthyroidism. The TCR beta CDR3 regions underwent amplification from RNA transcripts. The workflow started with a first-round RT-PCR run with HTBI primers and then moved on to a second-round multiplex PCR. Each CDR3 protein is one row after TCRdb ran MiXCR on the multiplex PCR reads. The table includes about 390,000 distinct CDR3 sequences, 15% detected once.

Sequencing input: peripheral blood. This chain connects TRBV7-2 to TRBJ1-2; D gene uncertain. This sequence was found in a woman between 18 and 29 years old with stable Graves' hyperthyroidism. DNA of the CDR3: TGTTCCAGCAGCTCCCCGGGGTCCGCCTATGGCTACACCTTC. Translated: CSSSSPGSAYGYTF.